Presented here are 29 T cell receptor beta chains from one specimen sequenced in a study of CD8 T cells in ankylosing spondylitis. TCRdb reanalysed the 5' RACE reads using MiXCR and keeps one entry per CDR3 protein. The data hold tens of thousands of distinct CDR3 sequences, with more than 5.5% observed a single time. The specimen sequenced was synovial fluid, either unsorted or a sorted T cell fraction (not recorded which). The receptors were gathered from a male donor with ankylosing spondylitis.

This chain uses TRBV5-6 with TRBJ2-2, with TRBD2 matching over 9 bases. The germline gives CDR1 SGHDT, CDR2 YYEEEE. The CDR3 is 15 amino acids. The trim removed 1 base at V and 7 bases at J, leaving 5 bases unmatched. CDR3 DNA sequence: TGTGCCAGCAGCTTGAGCGGGAGGTTAGTCGGGGAGCTGTTTTTT. Translating gives CASSLSGRLVGELFF.

This clonotype was picked up many times. This chain uses TRBV7-9 with TRBJ2-7, with D unresolved. Trimming pared 4 bases from V and 2 bases from J, leaving 9 bases between. CDR3 length: 13 amino acids. Germline lookup yields CDR1 SEHNR and CDR2 FQNEAQ (reference sequence). The DNA for the CDR3 is TGTGCCAGCAGCTCGGCCGGAACCTACGAGCAGTACTTC. Residues: CASSSAGTYEQYF.

This clonotype was counted at least ten times. The V call is TRBV7-8, the J call TRBJ2-1, with TRBD2 matching over 13 bases. CDR3 length equals 16 residues. Germline loops: CDR1 SGHVS, CDR2 FQNEAQ. V shed 5 bases, J shed 2 bases, and the junction held 3 bases outside the gene matches. The CDR3, as DNA: TGTGCCAGCAGCACCGGGACTAGCGGGGCCTACAATGAGCAGTTCTTC. Translated, it gives CASSTGTSGAYNEQFF.

This clonotype was seen many times. The chain links TRBV27 to TRBJ2-7; a weak D match, TRBD1 (6 bases). The CDR3 is 13 amino acids. Looked up from germline, CDR1 is MNHEY and CDR2 is SMNVEV (reference sequence). V was trimmed by 4 bases and J by 4 bases, leaving 11 bases between them. The CDR3 bases are TGTGCCAGCAGTTCTAATACAGGGTACGAGCAGTACTTC. Translated: CASSSNTGYEQYF.

This clonotype was recorded at least ten times. The chain joins TRBV28 to TRBJ2-1; 11 positions agree with TRBD2. This CDR3 is 15 amino acids long. V shed 5 bases, J shed 7 bases, and the junction held 7 bases outside the gene matches. Germline lookup yields CDR1 MDHEN and CDR2 SYDVKM. The CDR3 DNA sequence: TGTGCCAGCAGTGCGAGACTAGCGGGAACGAATGAGCAGTTCTTC. It codes for CASSARLAGTNEQFF.

The rearrangement links TRBV30 to TRBJ1-6; D is uncertain. Trimming left V 4 bases short and J 5 bases short, with 9 bases between. In germline, CDR1 is GTSNPN, CDR2 SVGIG (reference sequence). The CDR3 is 13 residues long. CDR3 sequence reads: CAWTGTNNSPLHF. The CDR3 nucleotides are TGTGCCTGGACGGGAACAAATAATTCACCCCTCCACTTT. The entire variable domain, with the rest obtained from reference TRBV30 and TRBJ1-6, is as follows: SQTIHQWPATLVQPVGSPLSLECTVEGTSNPNLYWYRQAAGRGLQLLFYSVGIGQISSEVPQNLSASRPQDRQFILSSKKLLLSDSGFYLCAWTGTNNSPLHFGNGTRLTVT.

The rearrangement links TRBV7-2 to TRBJ2-7; the match to TRBD2 covers 10 bases. Unmatched junction bases numbered 6, after V lost 5 bases and J lost 2 bases. This CDR3 has 15 amino acids. The V gene's germline CDR1 is SGHTA and CDR2 FQGNSA. The CDR3, as DNA: TGTGCCAGCAGCCAATCTAGCGGGAGCGCCTACGAGCAGTACTTC. It is translated as CASSQSSGSAYEQYF.

The chain combines TRBV10-3 with TRBJ2-5; no reliable D call. With 3 bases removed from V and 5 bases from J, the gap between germline ends came to 4 bases. Germline assignment: CDR1 ENHRY and CDR2 SYGVKD. CDR3 size: 11 residues. CDR3 in amino acids: CAISESETQYF. The CDR3 DNA reads TGTGCCATCAGTGAATCGGAGACCCAGTACTTC.

There are many counts of this clonotype. This chain links TRBV7-2 with TRBJ2-5; no firm D call. The V end lost 0 bases, the J end lost 7 bases, and 9 bases lay between the germline ends. The CDR3 is 13 residues long. Germline CDR1 reads SGHTA; CDR2 reads FQGNSA. CDR3 protein: CASSLAGTGTQYF. For the CDR3, the DNA is TGTGCCAGCAGCTTAGCGGGTACGGGGACCCAGTACTTC.

This clonotype was detected a few times. An end of the junction does not agree with germline; a read error may underlie this. The chain is built from TRBV3-1 and TRBJ2-7; the match to TRBD2 covers 9 bases. CDR1 LGHDT and CDR2 YNNKEL come from the germline V gene (reference sequence). The CDR3 length is 15 residues. CDR3 protein: CASKPAGGLSHEQYF. The CDR3 DNA follows: TGTGCCAGCAAACCAGCGGGAGGACTCTCCCACGAGCAGTACTTC.

This clonotype was seen repeatedly, ten times or more. The genes are TRBV7-2 and TRBJ2-7; 10 bases match TRBD1. Germline V CDR1 and CDR2: SGHTA, FQGNSA. This CDR3 is built from 15 residues. Trimming at V came to 6 bases and at J to 6 bases, leaving 11 bases not matched to a gene. The CDR3 DNA reads as TGTGCCAGCAGGGCATCGGGACAGGGGACCACCGAGCAGTACTTC. It encodes CASRASGQGTTEQYF.

The V and J genes are TRBV14 and TRBJ2-1, with D unresolved. V was pared by 2 bases and J by 5 bases, with 10 bases between. Germline loops: CDR1 SGHDN, CDR2 FVKESK. CDR3 length equals 14 residues. The CDR3 loop is CASSQLQFNNEQFF. For the CDR3, the DNA is TGTGCCAGCAGCCAATTACAGTTTAACAATGAGCAGTTCTTC.

This clonotype has at least ten counts. The chain uses TRBV29-1 and TRBJ1-1; 8 bases line up with TRBD1. The germline CDR1 and CDR2 sequences are SQVTM and ANQGSEA. The V segment lost 7 bases and the J segment 7 bases; nucleotides outside the gene matches: 11. CDR3 size: 13 residues. CDR3 coding DNA: TGCAGCGCGGACAGGGCCTTCGGAAATGAAGCTTTCTTT. This encodes CSADRAFGNEAFF.

The sample holds many counts of this clonotype. This chain joins TRBV12-3 or TRBV12-4 and TRBJ2-7; the D gene could be TRBD1 or TRBD2 (5 bases each). V was shortened by 0 bases and J by 5 bases, with 14 bases between the two germline ends. The CDR3 totals 15 residues. The CDR3 spells CASSLAFGGMNEQYF. The CDR3 DNA sequence: TGTGCCAGCAGTTTAGCATTTGGGGGTATGAACGAGCAGTACTTC.

This chain uses TRBV25-1 with TRBJ2-1; D might be TRBD2 (5 bases). Trimming removed 8 bases from V and 5 bases from J, with 16 bases in between. There are 14 residues in the CDR3. CDR1 and CDR2 from the germline V gene are MGHDK and SYGVNS. CDR3 bases: TGTGCCAGCCAAATCAGCGGACCAAACAATGAGCAGTTCTTC. Protein product: CASQISGPNNEQFF.

This clonotype appeared many times. The chain links TRBV11-3 to TRBJ2-1, with TRBD2 matching over 13 bases. The germline CDR1 and CDR2 sequences are SGHNT and YENEEA. Germline trimming cut 5 bases from V and 3 bases from J; bases unmatched to any gene: 4. There are 16 residues in the CDR3. Here the CDR3 reads CASSQGTSGIYNEQFF. In DNA, the CDR3 is TGTGCCAGCAGCCAAGGGACTAGCGGGATCTACAATGAGCAGTTCTTC.

The gene calls are TRBV4-3 and TRBJ2-3; 10 bases fit TRBD2. The CDR3 has 17 residues. J was trimmed by 3 bases and V by 0 bases; bases with no gene match: 6. Germline V gives CDR1 LGHNA, CDR2 YSLEER. The CDR3 DNA reads TGCGCCAGCAGCCAAGATCCAGCGGGAGGGCCGACAGATACGCAGTATTTT. Residues: CASSQDPAGGPTDTQYF.

A word on this clonotype: Germline is not matched at one junction end, which may reflect a read error. The chain combines TRBV18 with TRBJ2-1, with 8 bases identical to TRBD2. CDR3 length equals 17 residues. The germline V gene has CDR1 KGHSH and CDR2 LQKENI. This chain's CDR3 is CASSPNTGGSSYDEQFF. In DNA form, the CDR3 reads TGTGCCAGCTCACCGAATACGGGGGGGAGCTCCTACGATGAGCAGTTCTTC.

There are many counts of this clonotype. V gene TRBV7-2 combines with J gene TRBJ1-4; D is unclear. Deletions cut 0 bases from V and 15 bases from J, with 14 bases between. The CDR3 runs to 13 residues. CDR1 and CDR2 from the germline V gene are SGHTA and FQGNSA. The DNA for the CDR3 is TGTGCCAGCAGCTTAGCGCGGGAGGGCCCGGTGTTTTTT. It specifies CASSLAREGPVFF.

In this sample, this clonotype turned up many times. This chain links TRBV29-1 with TRBJ2-1, with D perhaps matching TRBD1 (6 bases). V lost 4 bases and J lost 7, with 14 bases in between. This CDR3 has 13 amino acids. Germline CDR1 and CDR2: SQVTM and ANQGSEA. The CDR3 region is CSVAPTGRNEQFF. The CDR3 DNA follows: TGCAGCGTTGCGCCGACAGGACGAAATGAGCAGTTCTTC.

Many counts were recorded for this clonotype. The chain combines TRBV25-1 with TRBJ1-1; TRBD1 might be the D (6 bases). Between the trimmed V and J ends, which lost 5 bases and 5 bases, there was a span of 12 bases. Germline loops: CDR1 MGHDK, CDR2 SYGVNS. The CDR3 length is 13 residues. DNA for the CDR3: TGTGCCAGCAGTCCACAGGGTTTAACTGAAGCTTTCTTT. Amino acids: CASSPQGLTEAFF.

This rearrangement joins TRBV29-1 to TRBJ2-1; D gene uncertain. Germline V gives CDR1 SQVTM, CDR2 ANQGSEA. The V and J ends lost 1 base and 6 bases respectively, with 28 bases between them. The CDR3 is 19 residues long. CDR3 nucleotide sequence: TGCAGCGTTGAAGGGGTTAGTCAGCCTCGGCGTGAAACATCCAATGAGCAGTTCTTC. Its protein product is CSVEGVSQPRRETSNEQFF.

As concerns this clonotype: It is likely a read error, because the conserved phenylalanine at the end of the CDR3 is missing. The V call is TRBV5-5, the J call TRBJ2-3; weak D call: TRBD2 (5 bases). Germline V gene data show CDR1 as SGHKS and CDR2 as YYEKEE (reference sequence). CDR3 length: 14 residues. V lost 4 bases and J 6 bases, leaving 15 bases between the germline ends. The DNA of the CDR3 is TGTGCCAGCAGCCTTGGGAGCCTCGGGGATACGCAGTATTGT. Translating gives CASSLGSLGDTQYC.

This clonotype was counted only a few times. The genes are TRBV18 and TRBJ1-1; no firm D call. The CDR3 covers 13 residues. In germline, CDR1 is KGHSH, CDR2 LQKENI. The germline V and J ends were trimmed by 1 base and 5 bases, with 8 bases remaining between them. CDR3 amino acids: CASSPQSETEAFF. The CDR3 nucleotides read TGTGCCAGCTCACCACAGTCCGAGACTGAAGCTTTCTTT.

This clonotype has more than one count but fewer than ten. V gene TRBV12-3 or TRBV12-4 combines with J gene TRBJ1-1; no clear D gene. The CDR3 sequence is 14 residues long. Trimming took 7 bases from V and 2 from J, leaving 14 bases between them. CDR3 loop: CASTEAVYNTEAFF. The CDR3 region has the DNA TGTGCCAGCACCGAGGCAGTCTACAACACTGAAGCTTTCTTT.

This chain links TRBV30 with TRBJ1-1; the D is unclear. CDR1 GTSNPN and CDR2 SVGIG come from the germline V gene (reference sequence). The CDR3 has 12 amino acids. The germline V and J ends were trimmed by 1 base and 1 base, with 4 bases remaining between them. Here the CDR3 reads CAWSAENTEAFF. The CDR3 DNA reads TGTGCCTGGAGTGCAGAGAACACTGAAGCTTTCTTT.

This clonotype was detected many times. The chain links TRBV28 to TRBJ2-3; D gene unclear. In germline, CDR1 is MDHEN, CDR2 SYDVKM. The V and J ends lost 6 bases and 2 bases respectively, with 15 bases between them. The CDR3 contains 15 residues. CDR3 sequence: CASRLDQAYTDTQYF. The CDR3 nucleotides are TGTGCCAGCAGGCTGGATCAGGCCTACACAGATACGCAGTATTTT.

The rearrangement uses TRBV9 and TRBJ1-3; D uncertain. V was pared by 0 bases and J by 0 bases, with 10 bases between. CDR1 and CDR2 (germline): SGDLS, YYNGEE. The CDR3 has 16 amino acids. CDR3 loop: CASSVGGTASGNTIYF. CDR3 nucleotide sequence: TGTGCCAGCAGCGTAGGGGGTACGGCCTCTGGAAACACCATATATTTT.

This clonotype has a handful of counts. The chain carries TRBV5-1 and TRBJ2-7, with 12 bases aligning to TRBD2. Germline CDR1 and CDR2: SGHRS and YFSETQ. J lost 6 bases, V lost 4 bases, and 8 bases had no gene match. The CDR3 has 15 amino acids. The CDR3 DNA is TGCGCCAGCAGCCTTACGACTAGCGGGAGTGGCGAGCAGTACTTC. This translates into CASSLTTSGSGEQYF.